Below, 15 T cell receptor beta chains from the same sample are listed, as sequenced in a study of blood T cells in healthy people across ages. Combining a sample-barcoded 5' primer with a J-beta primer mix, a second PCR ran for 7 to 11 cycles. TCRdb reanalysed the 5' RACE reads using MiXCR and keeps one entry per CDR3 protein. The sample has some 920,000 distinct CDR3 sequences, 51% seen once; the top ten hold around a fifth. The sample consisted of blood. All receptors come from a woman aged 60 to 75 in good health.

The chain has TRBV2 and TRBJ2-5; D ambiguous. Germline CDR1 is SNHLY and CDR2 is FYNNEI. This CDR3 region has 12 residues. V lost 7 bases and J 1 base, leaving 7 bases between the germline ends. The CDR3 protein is CASTWPQETQYF. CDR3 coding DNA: TGTGCCAGCACCTGGCCCCAAGAGACCCAGTACTTC.

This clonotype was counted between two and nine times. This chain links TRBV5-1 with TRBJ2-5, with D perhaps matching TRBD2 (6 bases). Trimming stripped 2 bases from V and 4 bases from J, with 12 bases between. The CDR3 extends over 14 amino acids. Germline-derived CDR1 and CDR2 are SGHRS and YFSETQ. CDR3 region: CASSFTGARETQYF. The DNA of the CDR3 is TGCGCCAGCAGCTTTACGGGAGCGAGAGAGACCCAGTACTTC.

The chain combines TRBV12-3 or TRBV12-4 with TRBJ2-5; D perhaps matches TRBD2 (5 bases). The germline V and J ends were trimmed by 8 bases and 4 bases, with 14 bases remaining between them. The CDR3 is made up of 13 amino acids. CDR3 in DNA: TGTGCCAGCCTACTAAGGGCGGGAGAGACCCAGTACTTC. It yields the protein CASLLRAGETQYF.

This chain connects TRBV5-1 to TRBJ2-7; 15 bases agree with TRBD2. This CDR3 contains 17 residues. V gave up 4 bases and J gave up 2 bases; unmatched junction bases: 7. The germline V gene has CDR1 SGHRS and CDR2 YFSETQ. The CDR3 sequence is CASSTGLAGGLPYEQYF. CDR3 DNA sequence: TGCGCCAGCAGCACGGGACTAGCGGGAGGACTCCCCTACGAGCAGTACTTC.

Written as DNA, the CDR3 is TGTGCCATCAGTATGGACGGCAACTACGAGCAGTACTTC. This gives the protein CAISMDGNYEQYF. This chain links TRBV10-3 with TRBJ2-4; D gene uncertain. The J call may be mistaken, given a closer DNA end match to TRBJ2-7. Germline CDR1 reads ENHRY; CDR2 reads SYGVKD. CDR3 length equals 13 residues.

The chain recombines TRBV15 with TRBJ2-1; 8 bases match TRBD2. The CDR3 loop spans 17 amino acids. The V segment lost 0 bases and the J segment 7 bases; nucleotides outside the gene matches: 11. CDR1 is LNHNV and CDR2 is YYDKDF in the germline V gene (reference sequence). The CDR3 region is CATSRDQGKRELNEQFF. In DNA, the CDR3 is TGTGCCACCAGCAGAGATCAGGGGAAGCGGGAGTTGAATGAGCAGTTCTTC.

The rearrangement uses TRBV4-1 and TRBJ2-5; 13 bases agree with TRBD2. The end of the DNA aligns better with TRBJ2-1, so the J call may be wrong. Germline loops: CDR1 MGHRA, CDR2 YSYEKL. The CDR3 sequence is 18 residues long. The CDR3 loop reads CASSQGLVTSGREETQFF. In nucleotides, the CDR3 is TGCGCCAGCAGCCAAGGGCTCGTAACTAGCGGGAGGGAAGAGACCCAGTTCTTC.

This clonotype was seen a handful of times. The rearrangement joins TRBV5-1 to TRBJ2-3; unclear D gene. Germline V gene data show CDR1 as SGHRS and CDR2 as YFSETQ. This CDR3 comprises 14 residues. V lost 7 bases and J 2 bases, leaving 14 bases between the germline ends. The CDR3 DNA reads TGCGCCAGCGGTGGCGGAAGAACCACAGATACGCAGTATTTT. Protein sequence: CASGGGRTTDTQYF.

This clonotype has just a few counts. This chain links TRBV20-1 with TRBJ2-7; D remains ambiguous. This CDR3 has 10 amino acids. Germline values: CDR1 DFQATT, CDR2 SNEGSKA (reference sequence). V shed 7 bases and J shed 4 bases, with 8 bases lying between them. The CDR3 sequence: CSVSRYEQYF. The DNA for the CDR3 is TGCAGTGTGTCGCGGTACGAGCAGTACTTC.

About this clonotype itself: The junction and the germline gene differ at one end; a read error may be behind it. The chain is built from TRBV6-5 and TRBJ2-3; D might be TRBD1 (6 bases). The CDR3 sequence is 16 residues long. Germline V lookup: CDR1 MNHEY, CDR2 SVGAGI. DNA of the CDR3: TGTGCCAGCAGTTACTCCCGGGACATTAGCACGGATACGCAGTATTTT. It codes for CASSYSRDISTDTQYF.

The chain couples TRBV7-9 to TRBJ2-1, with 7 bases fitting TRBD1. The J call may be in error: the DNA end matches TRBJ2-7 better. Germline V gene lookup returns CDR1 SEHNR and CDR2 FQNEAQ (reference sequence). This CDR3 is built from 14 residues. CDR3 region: CASSVTTGDNEQYF. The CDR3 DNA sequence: TGTGCCAGCAGCGTAACCACAGGGGACAATGAGCAGTACTTC.

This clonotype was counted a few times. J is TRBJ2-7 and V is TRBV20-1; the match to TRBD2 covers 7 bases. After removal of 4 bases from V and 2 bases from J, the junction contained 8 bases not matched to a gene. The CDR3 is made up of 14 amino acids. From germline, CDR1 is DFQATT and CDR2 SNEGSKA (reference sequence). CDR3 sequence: CSAKEAGAPYEQYF. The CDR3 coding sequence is TGCAGTGCTAAAGAGGCGGGAGCTCCCTACGAGCAGTACTTC.

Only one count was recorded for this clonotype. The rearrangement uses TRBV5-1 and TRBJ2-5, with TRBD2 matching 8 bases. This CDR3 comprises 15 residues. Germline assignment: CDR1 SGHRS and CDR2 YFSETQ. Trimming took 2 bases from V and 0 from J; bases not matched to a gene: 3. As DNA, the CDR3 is TGCGCCAGCAGCTTACTAGCGGCGTACCAAGAGACCCAGTACTTC. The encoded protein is CASSLLAAYQETQYF.

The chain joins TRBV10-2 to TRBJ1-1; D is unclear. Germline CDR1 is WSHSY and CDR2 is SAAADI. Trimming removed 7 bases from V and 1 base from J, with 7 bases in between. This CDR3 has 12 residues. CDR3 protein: CASNYGNTEAFF. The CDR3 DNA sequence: TGCGCCAGCAACTACGGGAACACTGAAGCTTTCTTT.

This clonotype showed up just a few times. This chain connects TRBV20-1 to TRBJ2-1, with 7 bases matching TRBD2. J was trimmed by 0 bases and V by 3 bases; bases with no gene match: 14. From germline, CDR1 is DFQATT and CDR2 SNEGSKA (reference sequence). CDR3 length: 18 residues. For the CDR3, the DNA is TGCAGTGCTAGGATCCCTTGGGGTAGCGGGCGCTCCTACAATGAGCAGTTCTTC. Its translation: CSARIPWGSGRSYNEQFF.